One and the same sample provided the 15 T cell receptor beta chains below, sequenced in a study of T cells after posttransplantation cyclophosphamide. Clones were sequenced by immunoSEQ multiplex PCR, and TCRdb holds only the in-frame ones, with some missing. The sample presents 35,000 to 40,000 clones, none singletons. The sample was PBMCs. The receptor source for this set is a man aged 50 to 60 in good health, CMV-negative, and a related stem cell transplant donor.

This clone occurred many times. V usage is TRBV20-1 and J usage is TRBJ2-5; no reliable D call. The germline gives CDR1 DFQATT, CDR2 SNEGSKA (reference sequence). Trimming removed 2 bases from V and 5 bases from J, with 6 bases in between. This CDR3 is 11 amino acids long. CDR3 protein: CSARPLETQYF. For the CDR3, the DNA is TGCAGTGCTAGACCCTTGGAGACCCAGTACTTC.

This clone was detected many times. This sequence joins TRBV18 and TRBJ2-2; 8 bases fit TRBD1. Per the germline V gene, CDR1 is KGHSH and CDR2 is LQKENI. This CDR3 has 15 residues. The trim removed 3 bases at V and 4 bases at J, leaving 4 bases unmatched. CDR3 residues: CASSPGQGGTGELFF. CDR3 nucleotide sequence: TGTGCCAGCTCACCTGGACAGGGCGGCACCGGGGAGCTGTTTTTT.

This clone has ten or more counts. One junction end disagrees with the germline gene, perhaps due to a read error. The chain joins TRBV7-7 to TRBJ2-3, with TRBD1 matching over 9 bases. The germline CDR1 and CDR2 sequences are SSHAT and FNYEAQ (reference sequence). There are 15 residues in the CDR3. The DNA of the CDR3 is TGTGCTAGCAGCGAGGGGACAGGGAGCACAGATACGCAGTATTTT. Translation: CASSEGTGSTDTQYF.

This clone was counted at least ten times. The chain links TRBV9 to TRBJ2-1; D might be TRBD2 (6 bases). The CDR3 has 16 residues. CDR1 and CDR2 from the germline V gene are SGDLS and YYNGEE. V shed 4 bases and J shed 4 bases, with 18 bases lying between them. In nucleotides, the CDR3 is TGTGCCAGCAGCACATCCGGGACTCCTCCTTACAATGAGCAGTTCTTC. The encoded protein is CASSTSGTPPYNEQFF.

The table lists this clone with many counts. This sequence joins TRBV9 and TRBJ2-3; D remains ambiguous. Germline-derived CDR1 and CDR2 are SGDLS and YYNGEE. The CDR3 has 15 residues. Trimming removed 0 bases at V and 1 base at J, with 9 bases between. The CDR3 coding sequence is TGTGCCAGCAGCGTAGATGTCGGAGGCACAGATACGCAGTATTTT. Amino acids: CASSVDVGGTDTQYF.

The rearrangement uses TRBV5-1 and TRBJ2-3, with TRBD2 as a possible D gene (5 bases). CDR3 length equals 14 residues. V lost 4 bases to trimming and J lost 6 bases, with 15 bases between them. The germline V gene has CDR1 SGHRS and CDR2 YFSETQ. CDR3 region: CASSLGLTRDTQYF. In nucleotides, the CDR3 is TGCGCCAGCAGCCTCGGACTTACGAGGGATACGCAGTATTTT.

This clone occurred many times. This rearrangement joins TRBV9 to TRBJ1-2; D is undetermined. V was pared by 1 base and J by 4 bases, with 8 bases between. The CDR3 loop spans 13 amino acids. Per the germline V gene, CDR1 is SGDLS and CDR2 is YYNGEE. CDR3 in amino acids: CASSVRGSYGYTF. DNA of the CDR3: TGTGCCAGCAGCGTACGGGGAAGCTATGGCTACACCTTC.

This clone was recorded many times. This sequence joins TRBV11-2 and TRBJ1-2, with TRBD1 identical over 9 bases. This CDR3 comprises 17 residues. Germline-derived CDR1 and CDR2 are SGHAT and FQNNGV. Germline trimming cut 5 bases from V and 4 bases from J; bases unmatched to any gene: 14. CDR3 region: CASSTTGGGGRAYGYTF. The CDR3 region has the DNA TGTGCCAGCAGCACCACAGGGGGCGGTGGTAGGGCCTATGGCTACACCTTC.

This clone was seen many times. V gene TRBV7-9 combines with J gene TRBJ2-3; TRBD2 is a possible D gene (6 bases). This CDR3 is 15 amino acids long. CDR1 SEHNR and CDR2 FQNEAQ come from the germline V gene (reference sequence). V lost 5 bases to trimming and J lost 4 bases, with 16 bases between them. The DNA for the CDR3 is TGTGCCAGCAGCCTCAGGGAGGTTTGGGCAGATACGCAGTATTTT. Protein product: CASSLREVWADTQYF.

This clone showed up many times. V gene TRBV5-8 combines with J gene TRBJ1-5, with 9 bases fitting TRBD1. Per the germline V gene, CDR1 is SGHTS and CDR2 is YDEGEE. The CDR3 is 13 amino acids. V shed 7 bases and J 6 bases; nucleotides not matched to a gene: 5. The CDR3 is CASALDRGQPQHF. The CDR3 DNA reads TGTGCCAGCGCGCTGGACAGGGGTCAGCCCCAGCATTTT. Using reference TRBV5-8 and TRBJ1-5 for the parts outside the CDR3, the full variable domain is EAGVTQSPTHLIKTRGQQATLRCSPISGHTSVYWYQQALGLGLQFLLWYDEGEERNRGNFPPRFSGRQFPNYSSELNVNALELEDSALYLCASALDRGQPQHFGDGTRLSIL.

This clone was seen many times. V and J are TRBV30 and TRBJ1-1, with D uncertain. Trimming cost V 1 base and J 8 bases, with 8 bases left between them. The germline gives CDR1 GTSNPN, CDR2 SVGIG (reference sequence). The CDR3 consists of 11 residues. This chain's CDR3 is CAWSARLEAFF. CDR3 DNA sequence: TGTGCCTGGAGTGCCCGTTTAGAAGCTTTCTTT. Combining the CDR3 with reference TRBV30 and TRBJ1-1 gives the whole variable domain SQTIHQWPATLVQPVGSPLSLECTVEGTSNPNLYWYRQAAGRGLQLLFYSVGIGQISSEVPQNLSASRPQDRQFILSSKKLLLSDSGFYLCAWSARLEAFFGQGTRLTVV.

This clone showed up just a few times. This chain connects TRBV7-7 to TRBJ2-1; 7 bases align to TRBD2. V was pared by 1 base and J by 3 bases, with 3 bases of the junction left unmatched. Per the germline V gene, CDR1 is SSHAT and CDR2 is FNYEAQ (reference sequence). The CDR3 consists of 15 residues. The chain's CDR3 is CASSLGLAVYNEQFF. In nucleotides, the CDR3 is TGTGCCAGCAGCTTAGGCCTAGCGGTCTACAATGAGCAGTTCTTC.

This clone came up many times. This chain uses TRBV14 with TRBJ2-1; 9 bases agree with TRBD1. This CDR3 has 15 amino acids. Germline CDR1 reads SGHDN; CDR2 reads FVKESK. V lost 5 bases to trimming and J lost 5 bases; unmatched junction nucleotides: 7. CDR3 coding DNA: TGTGCCAGCAGCTCGTTCTGGACAGGGGACAATGAGCAGTTCTTC. It is translated as CASSSFWTGDNEQFF. The entire variable domain, with the rest obtained from reference TRBV14 and TRBJ2-1, is as follows: EAGVTQFPSHSVIEKGQTVTLRCDPISGHDNLYWYRRVMGKEIKFLLHFVKESKQDESGMPNNRFLAERTGGTYSTLKVQPAELEDSGVYFCASSSFWTGDNEQFFGPGTRLTVL.

This clone has at least ten counts. The V and J genes are TRBV9 and TRBJ2-7; maybe TRBD1 (5 bases). CDR3 size: 15 residues. CDR1 is SGDLS and CDR2 is YYNGEE in the germline V gene. V lost 4 bases to trimming and J lost 2 bases, with 16 bases between them. The CDR3 sequence is CASSPQASFPYEQYF. DNA of the CDR3: TGTGCCAGCAGCCCACAGGCAAGCTTTCCCTACGAGCAGTACTTC.

This clone was observed at least ten times. In DNA form, the CDR3 reads TGCGCCAGCAGCTTAACAGGGAGCGAGCAGTACTTC. Translation gives CASSLTGSEQYF. This rearrangement joins TRBV5-1 to TRBJ2-7; possible D gene TRBD1, 6 bases. Germline CDR1 and CDR2: SGHRS and YFSETQ. This CDR3 has 12 amino acids. V lost 2 bases and J lost 6, with 9 bases in between.